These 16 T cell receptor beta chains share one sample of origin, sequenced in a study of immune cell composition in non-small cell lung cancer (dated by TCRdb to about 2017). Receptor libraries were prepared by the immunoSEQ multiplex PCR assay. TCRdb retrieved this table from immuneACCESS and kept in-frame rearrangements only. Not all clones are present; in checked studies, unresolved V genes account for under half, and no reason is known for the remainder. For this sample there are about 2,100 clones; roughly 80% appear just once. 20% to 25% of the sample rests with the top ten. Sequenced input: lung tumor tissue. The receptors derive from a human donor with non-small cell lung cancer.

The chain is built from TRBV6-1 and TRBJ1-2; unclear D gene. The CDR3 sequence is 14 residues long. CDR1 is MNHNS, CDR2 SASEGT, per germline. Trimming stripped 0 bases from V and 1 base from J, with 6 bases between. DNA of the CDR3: TGTGCCAGCAGTGAAGCCCGGGATAACTATGGCTACACCTTC. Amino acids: CASSEARDNYGYTF.

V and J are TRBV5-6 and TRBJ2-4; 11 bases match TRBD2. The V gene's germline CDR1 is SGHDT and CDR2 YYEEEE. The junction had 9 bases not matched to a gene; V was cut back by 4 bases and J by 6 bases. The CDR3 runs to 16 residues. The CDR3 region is CASSLGTSGALNIQYF. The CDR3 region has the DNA TGTGCCAGCAGCCTCGGGACTAGCGGTGCACTAAACATTCAGTACTTC.

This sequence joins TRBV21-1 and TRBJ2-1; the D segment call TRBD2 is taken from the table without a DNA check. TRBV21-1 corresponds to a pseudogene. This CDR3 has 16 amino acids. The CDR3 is CASSNGVLAYYNEQFF. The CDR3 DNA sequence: TGTGCCAGCAGCAATGGGGTGCTAGCTTACTACAATGAGCAGTTCTTC.

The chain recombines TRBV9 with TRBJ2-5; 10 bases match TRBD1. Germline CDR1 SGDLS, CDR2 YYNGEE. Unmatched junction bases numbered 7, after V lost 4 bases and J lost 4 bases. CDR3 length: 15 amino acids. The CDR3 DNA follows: TGTGCCAGCAGCACTTCGGGACAGGGGAGAGAGACCCAGTACTTC. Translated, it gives CASSTSGQGRETQYF.

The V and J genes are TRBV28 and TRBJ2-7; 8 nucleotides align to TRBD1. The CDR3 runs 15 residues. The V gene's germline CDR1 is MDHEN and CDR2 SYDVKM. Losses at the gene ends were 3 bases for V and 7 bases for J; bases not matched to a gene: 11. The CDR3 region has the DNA TGTGCCAGCAGTTTCATATCGACAGGGGCGGTTGAGCAGTACTTC. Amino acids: CASSFISTGAVEQYF.

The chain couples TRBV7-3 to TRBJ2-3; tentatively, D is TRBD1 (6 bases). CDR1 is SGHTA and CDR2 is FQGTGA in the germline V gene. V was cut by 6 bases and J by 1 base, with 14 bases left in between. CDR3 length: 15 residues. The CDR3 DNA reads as TGTGCCAGCAGTCCCTGGGGGCAGGGCACAGATACGCAGTATTTT. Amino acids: CASSPWGQGTDTQYF.

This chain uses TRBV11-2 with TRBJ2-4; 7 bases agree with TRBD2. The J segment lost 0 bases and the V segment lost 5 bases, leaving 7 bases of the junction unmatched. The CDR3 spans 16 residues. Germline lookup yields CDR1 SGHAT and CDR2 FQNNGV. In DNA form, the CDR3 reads TGTGCCAGCAGCCACTCGGCGGGGGTAGCCAAAAACATTCAGTACTTC. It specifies CASSHSAGVAKNIQYF.

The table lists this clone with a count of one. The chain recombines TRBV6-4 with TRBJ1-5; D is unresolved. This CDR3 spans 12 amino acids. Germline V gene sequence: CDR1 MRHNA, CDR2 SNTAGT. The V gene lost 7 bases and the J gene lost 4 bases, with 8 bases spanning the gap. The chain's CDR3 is CASTKTNQPQHF. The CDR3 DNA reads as TGTGCCAGCACCAAGACAAATCAGCCCCAGCATTTT.

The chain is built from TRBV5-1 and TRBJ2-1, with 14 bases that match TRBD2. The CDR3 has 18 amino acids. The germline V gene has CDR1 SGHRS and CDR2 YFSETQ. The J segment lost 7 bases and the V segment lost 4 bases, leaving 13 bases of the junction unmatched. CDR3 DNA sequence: TGCGCCAGCAGCCGGGGACTAGCGGGAGCCGGGGAATCGAATGAGCAGTTCTTC. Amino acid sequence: CASSRGLAGAGESNEQFF. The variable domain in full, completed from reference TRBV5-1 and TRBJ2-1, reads KAGVTQTPRYLIKTRGQQVTLSCSPISGHRSVSWYQQTPGQGLQFLFEYFSETQRNKGNFPGRFSGRQFSNSRSEMNVSTLELGDSALYLCASSRGLAGAGESNEQFFGPGTRLTVL.

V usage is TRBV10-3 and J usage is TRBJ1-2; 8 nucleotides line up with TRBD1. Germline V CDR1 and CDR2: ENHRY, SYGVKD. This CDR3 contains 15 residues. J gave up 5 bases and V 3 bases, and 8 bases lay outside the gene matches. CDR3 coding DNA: TGTGCCATCAGTGACGTAGAGGGACAGGCATATGGCTACACCTTC. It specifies CAISDVEGQAYGYTF.

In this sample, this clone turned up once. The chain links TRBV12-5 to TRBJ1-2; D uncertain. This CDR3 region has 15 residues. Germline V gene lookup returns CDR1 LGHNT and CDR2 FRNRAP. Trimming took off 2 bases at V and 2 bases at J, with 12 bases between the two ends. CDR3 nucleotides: TGTGCTAGTGGTTTGCCCCGAAGAGAGAACTATGGCTACACCTTC. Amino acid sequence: CASGLPRRENYGYTF.

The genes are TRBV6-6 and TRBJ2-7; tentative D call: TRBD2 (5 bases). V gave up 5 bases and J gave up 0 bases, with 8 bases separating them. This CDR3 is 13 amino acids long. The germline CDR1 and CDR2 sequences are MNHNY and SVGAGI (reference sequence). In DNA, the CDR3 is TGTGCCAGCAGTCTCGGGAACTCCTACGAGCAGTACGTC. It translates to CASSLGNSYEQYV.

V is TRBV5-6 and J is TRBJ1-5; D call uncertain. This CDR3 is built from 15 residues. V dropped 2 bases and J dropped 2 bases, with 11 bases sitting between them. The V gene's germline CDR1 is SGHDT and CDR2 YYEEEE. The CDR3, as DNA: TGTGCCAGCAGCTTCCGGGGTACTGGCAATCAGCCCCAGCATTTT. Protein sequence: CASSFRGTGNQPQHF.

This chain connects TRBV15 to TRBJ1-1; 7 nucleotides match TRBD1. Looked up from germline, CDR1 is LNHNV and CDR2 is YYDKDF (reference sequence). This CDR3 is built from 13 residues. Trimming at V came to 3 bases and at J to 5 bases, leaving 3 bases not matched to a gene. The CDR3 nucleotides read TGTGCCACCAGCAGGGCAGGGGGAACTGAAGCTTTCTTT. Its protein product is CATSRAGGTEAFF.

CDR3 DNA sequence: TGCGCCAGCAGCGGAGAAACCCAGTTAGACTATAGGGCCTACAATGAGCAGTTCTTC. The encoded protein is CASSGETQLDYRAYNEQFF. This chain connects TRBV5-1 to TRBJ2-1; a possible D gene is TRBD2 (5 bases). The V end was cut by 4 bases, the J end by 2 bases, with 25 bases between. This CDR3 region has 19 residues. CDR1 SGHRS and CDR2 YFSETQ come from the germline V gene.

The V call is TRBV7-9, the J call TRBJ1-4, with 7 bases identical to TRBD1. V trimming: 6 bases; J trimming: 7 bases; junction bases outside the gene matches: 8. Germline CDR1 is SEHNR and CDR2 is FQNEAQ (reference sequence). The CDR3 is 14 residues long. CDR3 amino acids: CASSWGDRAEKLFF. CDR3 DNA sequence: TGTGCCAGCAGTTGGGGGGACAGAGCTGAAAAACTGTTTTTT. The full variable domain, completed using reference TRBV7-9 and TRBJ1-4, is DTGVSQNPRHKITKRGQNVTFRCDPISEHNRLYWYRQTLGQGPEFLTYFQNEAQLEKSRLLSDRFSAERPKGSFSTLEIQRTEQGDSAMYLCASSWGDRAEKLFFGSGTQLSVL.